Shown below are 30 T cell receptor beta chains from a single sample sequenced in a study of technical replicates of blood from several donors. Libraries were prepared by immunoSEQ multiplex PCR; TCRdb keeps only in-frame clonotypes and omits some of them. The sample includes about 84,000 clones, 85% to 95% of them seen just once. Source material: T cells isolated from PBMCs. Receptor source: a human donor in good health.

CDR3 DNA sequence: TGTGCCAGCAGTGAGGGACAGCGCCACGAGCAGTACTTC. It specifies CASSEGQRHEQYF. The chain is built from TRBV6-1 and TRBJ2-7, with 7 bases lining up with TRBD1. Germline values: CDR1 MNHNS, CDR2 SASEGT. CDR3 length: 13 residues. Trimming took 3 bases from V and 5 from J; bases not matched to a gene: 4.

This chain uses TRBV10-1 with TRBJ2-7; 7 bases map to TRBD1. This CDR3 comprises 16 residues. J was trimmed by 5 bases and V by 4 bases; bases with no gene match: 14. CDR1 is WNHNN and CDR2 is SYGVQD in the germline V gene (reference sequence). The DNA of the CDR3 is TGCGCCAGCAGTGCGGACAGGCAAAAGGGGTGGCACGAGCAGTACTTC. Translating it yields CASSADRQKGWHEQYF.

The V call is TRBV7-8, the J call TRBJ2-3; possible D gene TRBD1, 6 bases. The CDR3 runs to 14 residues. V dropped 5 bases and J dropped 6 bases, with 15 bases sitting between them. Germline loops: CDR1 SGHVS, CDR2 FQNEAQ. CDR3 DNA sequence: TGTGCCAGCAGCCCACGACAGGAAGGGGATACGCAGTATTTT. This translates into CASSPRQEGDTQYF. Combining the CDR3 with reference TRBV7-8 and TRBJ2-3 gives the whole variable domain GAGVSQSPRYKVAKRGQDVALRCDPISGHVSLFWYQQALGQGPEFLTYFQNEAQLDKSGLPSDRFFAERPEGSVSTLKIQRTQQEDSAVYLCASSPRQEGDTQYFGPGTRLTVL.

This chain joins TRBV4-1 and TRBJ2-1; 8 nucleotides match TRBD1. V shed 1 base and J 3 bases; nucleotides not matched to a gene: 5. Germline CDR1 MGHRA, CDR2 YSYEKL. The CDR3 runs to 16 residues. CDR3 in amino acids: CASSQGRGLNYNEQFF. The CDR3 DNA follows: TGCGCCAGCAGCCAAGGCAGGGGGCTTAACTACAATGAGCAGTTCTTC.

The rearrangement links TRBV29-1 to TRBJ1-2, with a weak D call TRBD1 (6 bases). The CDR3 contains 14 residues. Germline V CDR1 and CDR2: SQVTM, ANQGSEA. V was pared by 4 bases and J by 3 bases, with 15 bases between. In DNA form, the CDR3 reads TGCAGCGTTGGAACCGTGACAGGACACTATGGCTACACCTTC. Its protein is CSVGTVTGHYGYTF.

The chain combines TRBV29-1 with TRBJ2-1; tentative D call: TRBD2 (5 bases). Trimming stripped 5 bases from V and 4 bases from J, with 18 bases between. The CDR3 contains 15 residues. The germline V gene has CDR1 SQVTM and CDR2 ANQGSEA. The DNA of the CDR3 is TGCAGCGTTTGGCTTAGGGAGACTGTATACAATGAGCAGTTCTTC. Amino acid sequence: CSVWLRETVYNEQFF.

V gene TRBV28 combines with J gene TRBJ2-6; D might be TRBD2 (6 bases). Germline CDR1 MDHEN, CDR2 SYDVKM. The CDR3 spans 17 residues. V was cut by 3 bases and J by 0 bases, with 12 bases left in between. The CDR3 sequence is CASSFKWEVSGANVLTF. Written as DNA, the CDR3 is TGTGCCAGCAGTTTTAAGTGGGAGGTCTCTGGGGCCAACGTCCTGACTTTC.

The genes are TRBV4-2 and TRBJ2-3, with D tentatively TRBD2 (6 bases). The CDR3 has 16 amino acids. CDR1 is LGHNA and CDR2 is YNFKEQ in the germline V gene. V lost 1 base and J lost 6, with 17 bases in between. The CDR3 nucleotides are TGTGCCAGCAGCCAAGTAAGTCGGACTATAATTGATACGCAGTATTTT. It specifies CASSQVSRTIIDTQYF.

The chain carries TRBV5-1 and TRBJ1-1; D gene unclear. Per the germline V gene, CDR1 is SGHRS and CDR2 is YFSETQ. The CDR3 runs to 13 residues. V was clipped by 6 bases and J by 4 bases, with 13 bases between them. CDR3 coding DNA: TGCGCCAGCAAAGAGGGTGGAGGCACTGAAGCTTTCTTT. This translates into CASKEGGGTEAFF.

The rearrangement joins TRBV5-1 to TRBJ2-7, with 12 bases aligning to TRBD1. The CDR3 runs 15 residues. V lost 4 bases and J lost 4; bases outside the gene matches: 6. Germline assignment: CDR1 SGHRS and CDR2 YFSETQ. In DNA form, the CDR3 reads TGCGCCAGCAGCCCAGGGACAGGGGGCAAATACGAGCAGTACTTC. It encodes CASSPGTGGKYEQYF.

This chain connects TRBV11-1 to TRBJ1-2; TRBD1 agrees at 7 bases. The length of the CDR3 is 14 residues. V dropped 5 bases and J dropped 3; count of bases not matched to a gene: 6. In germline, CDR1 is SGHAT, CDR2 FQDESV (reference sequence). CDR3 bases: TGTGCCAGCAGCGAGACAGGGATTGACTATGGCTACACCTTC. It is translated as CASSETGIDYGYTF.

V and J are TRBV19 and TRBJ1-1, with TRBD1 identical over 7 bases. The germline gives CDR1 LNHDA, CDR2 SQIVND (reference sequence). The CDR3 loop spans 15 amino acids. V shed 3 bases, J shed 4 bases, and the junction held 8 bases outside the gene matches. CDR3 loop: CASSIRGQWRTEAFF. CDR3 bases: TGTGCCAGTAGTATTCGGGGACAGTGGCGCACTGAAGCTTTCTTT.

The rearrangement links TRBV5-1 to TRBJ2-1; possibly TRBD2 for D (11 bases). V was pared by 1 base and J by 7 bases, with 27 bases between. Germline CDR1 and CDR2: SGHRS and YFSETQ. This CDR3 contains 19 residues. This chain's CDR3 is CASSLWGTGEPSGGNEQFF. For the CDR3, the DNA is TGCGCCAGCAGCTTGTGGGGGACAGGGGAACCTAGCGGGGGGAATGAGCAGTTCTTC.

The CDR3 loop is CASSSTLRGRVVDEQYF. The CDR3 coding sequence is TGCGCCAGCAGCTCGACCCTACGTGGCAGGGTTGTTGACGAGCAGTACTTC. The rearrangement joins TRBV5-1 to TRBJ2-7; TRBD1 is a possible D gene (5 bases). V was cut by 3 bases and J by 5 bases, with 24 bases left in between. CDR3 length: 17 residues. The germline CDR1 and CDR2 sequences are SGHRS and YFSETQ.

The chain is built from TRBV5-1 and TRBJ2-3; TRBD2 matches 14 bases. CDR1 and CDR2 from the germline V gene are SGHRS and YFSETQ. V shed 5 bases, J shed 0 bases, and the junction held 11 bases outside the gene matches. There are 19 residues in the CDR3. CDR3 protein: CASSPAGTSGGVSTDTQYF. In DNA form, the CDR3 reads TGCGCCAGCAGTCCTGCCGGGACTAGCGGGGGCGTTAGCACAGATACGCAGTATTTT.

The chain carries TRBV28 and TRBJ2-7; the match to TRBD2 covers 7 bases. J gave up 0 bases and V 5 bases, and 13 bases lay outside the gene matches. This CDR3 has 17 residues. Germline CDR1 is MDHEN and CDR2 is SYDVKM. DNA for the CDR3: TGTGCCAGCAGTAGTGGGGCCCTTAGCGGGTTCTCCTACGAGCAGTACTTC. Translation: CASSSGALSGFSYEQYF.

The V gene is TRBV6-1, the J gene TRBJ2-7; D might be TRBD1 (5 bases). Between the trimmed V and J ends, which lost 3 bases and 3 bases, there was a span of 18 bases. The CDR3 is 16 amino acids. CDR1 and CDR2 (germline): MNHNS, SASEGT. CDR3 DNA: TGTGCCAGCAGTGATGGCAGGGTGGTTCTCTTCTACGAGCAGTACTTC. This sequence encodes CASSDGRVVLFYEQYF.

The chain links TRBV5-5 to TRBJ1-1; perhaps TRBD1 as D (5 bases). V lost 3 bases, J lost 1 base, and 13 bases lay in between. Germline V gene lookup returns CDR1 SGHKS and CDR2 YYEKEE (reference sequence). The CDR3 is 15 amino acids. The CDR3 nucleotides are TGTGCCAGCAGCTACGTCGACGGGGGGAACACTGAAGCTTTCTTT. This codes for CASSYVDGGNTEAFF.

This rearrangement joins TRBV5-4 to TRBJ2-7; TRBD2 matches 9 bases. This CDR3 is 16 amino acids long. Trimming removed 4 bases from V and 11 bases from J; junction bases left unmatched: 19. Germline V gene data show CDR1 as SGHNT and CDR2 as YYREEE (reference sequence). The DNA of the CDR3 is TGTGCCAGCAGCCTCCGGACCGAAGCGGGGGGCCCTGTGGAGTACTTC. It yields the protein CASSLRTEAGGPVEYF.

CDR3 loop: CASTGTTYNEQFF. The CDR3, as DNA: TGTGCCAGTACCGGGACAACGTACAATGAGCAGTTCTTC. This rearrangement joins TRBV19 to TRBJ2-1; D is perhaps TRBD1 (6 bases). V was clipped by 7 bases and J by 4 bases, with 11 bases between them. Germline CDR1 reads LNHDA; CDR2 reads SQIVND (reference sequence). The CDR3 is 13 residues long.

The V call is TRBV6-5, the J call TRBJ1-2, with 8 bases identical to TRBD1. Looked up from germline, CDR1 is MNHEY and CDR2 is SVGAGI. The CDR3 has 12 amino acids. The junction had 4 bases not matched to a gene; V was cut back by 7 bases and J by 6 bases. The DNA for the CDR3 is TGTGCCAGCACAGGGGGCGGAAATGGCTACACCTTC. This translates into CASTGGGNGYTF.

As DNA, the CDR3 is TGTGCCAGCAGATCTCGAACGGGCCTAGCGGGAGGGCGCTTCGGCGGGGAGCTGTTTTTT. This codes for CASRSRTGLAGGRFGGELFF. V gene TRBV28 combines with J gene TRBJ2-2, with TRBD2 matching 12 bases. Germline loops: CDR1 MDHEN, CDR2 SYDVKM. The CDR3 extends over 20 amino acids. The V and J ends lost 6 bases and 7 bases, in that order; junction bases with no gene match: 21. Full variable domain (remainder filled in from reference TRBV28 and TRBJ2-2): DVKVTQSSRYLVKRTGEKVFLECVQDMDHENMFWYRQDPGLGLRLIYFSYDVKMKEKGDIPEGYSVSREKKERFSLILESASTNQTSMYLCASRSRTGLAGGRFGGELFFGEGSRLTVL.

This clone occurred a few times. The rearrangement uses TRBV21-1 and TRBJ2-1; the DNA was not compared with TRBD2, the D call given in the table. TRBV21-1 is classified as a pseudogene. CDR3 size: 13 residues. CDR3 protein: CASSKKEGSEQFF. In nucleotides, the CDR3 is TGTGCCAGCAGCAAAAAGGAAGGGAGCGAGCAGTTCTTC.

This chain joins TRBV7-2 and TRBJ2-7; 7 positions agree with TRBD2. Germline assignment: CDR1 SGHTA and CDR2 FQGNSA. J was trimmed by 3 bases and V by 10 bases; bases with no gene match: 9. This CDR3 comprises 13 residues. DNA for the CDR3: TGTGCCAACCAAAGGGGACTAAGCTACGAGCAGTACTTC. This gives the protein CANQRGLSYEQYF.

The rearrangement links TRBV27 to TRBJ2-7; 8 nucleotides match TRBD1. CDR1 is MNHEY and CDR2 is SMNVEV in the germline V gene (reference sequence). This CDR3 has 14 amino acids. Trimming took 3 bases from V and 7 from J; bases not matched to a gene: 8. The CDR3 bases are TGTGCCAGCAGTTTCGGGACAGGCCAGTTTGAGCAGTACTTC. It is translated as CASSFGTGQFEQYF.

The chain links TRBV6-5 to TRBJ2-1; 11 bases fit TRBD2. CDR1 and CDR2 from the germline V gene are MNHEY and SVGAGI. This CDR3 region has 15 residues. The V segment lost 2 bases and the J segment 8 bases; nucleotides outside the gene matches: 5. This CDR3 reads CASSYVAGGPYEQFF. CDR3 bases: TGTGCCAGCAGTTACGTAGCGGGAGGGCCATATGAGCAGTTCTTC.

The V and J genes are TRBV7-6 and TRBJ1-2, with TRBD1 matching over 7 bases. Germline lookup yields CDR1 SGHVS and CDR2 FNYEAQ. V dropped 5 bases and J dropped 4; count of bases not matched to a gene: 7. The CDR3 spans 14 residues. CDR3 protein: CASSRGGDGYGYTF. The CDR3 DNA sequence: TGTGCCAGCAGCCGAGGGGGCGACGGCTATGGCTACACCTTC.

V usage is TRBV2 and J usage is TRBJ1-4; 10 bases map to TRBD1. Germline values: CDR1 SNHLY, CDR2 FYNNEI. This CDR3 is 14 amino acids long. The J segment lost 5 bases and the V segment lost 7 bases, leaving 4 bases of the junction unmatched. The CDR3 bases are TGTGCCAGCACTCCGGGACAGGGGAATGAAAAACTGTTTTTT. As protein: CASTPGQGNEKLFF.

The chain recombines TRBV4-1 with TRBJ2-3; unclear D gene. Per the germline V gene, CDR1 is MGHRA and CDR2 is YSYEKL. CDR3 size: 16 residues. V gave up 6 bases and J gave up 4 bases, with 20 bases separating them. CDR3 region: CASRPIARRGSDTQYF. Written as DNA, the CDR3 is TGCGCCAGCAGGCCAATAGCCCGACGAGGCTCAGATACGCAGTATTTT.

This chain joins TRBV11-3 and TRBJ2-7, with a weak D call TRBD1 (6 bases). The V end was cut by 4 bases, the J end by 2 bases, with 12 bases between. The germline gives CDR1 SGHNT, CDR2 YENEEA. The CDR3 contains 14 residues. The CDR3 sequence is CASSYQGTPYEQYF. The CDR3 nucleotides read TGTGCCAGCAGCTATCAGGGGACCCCCTACGAGCAGTACTTC.